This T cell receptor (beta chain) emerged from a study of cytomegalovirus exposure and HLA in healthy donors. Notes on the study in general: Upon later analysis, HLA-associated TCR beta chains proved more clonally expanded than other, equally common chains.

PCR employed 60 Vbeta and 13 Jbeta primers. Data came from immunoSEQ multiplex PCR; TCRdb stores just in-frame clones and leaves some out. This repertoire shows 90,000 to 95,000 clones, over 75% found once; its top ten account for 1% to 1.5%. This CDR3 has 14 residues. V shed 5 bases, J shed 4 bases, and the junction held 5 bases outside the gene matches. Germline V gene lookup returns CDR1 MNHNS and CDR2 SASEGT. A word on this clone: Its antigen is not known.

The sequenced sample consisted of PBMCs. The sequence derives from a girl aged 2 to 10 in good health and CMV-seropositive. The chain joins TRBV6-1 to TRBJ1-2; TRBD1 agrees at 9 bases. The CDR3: CASSKDRGTYGYTF. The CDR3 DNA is TGTGCCAGCAGTAAGGACAGGGGTACCTATGGCTACACCTTC.